This entry features one TCR beta chain sequence. The antigen remains unidentified. The data stem from a study of cytomegalovirus exposure and HLA in healthy donors. Points from the study as a whole: A highly shared variant cluster was judged a likely technical artifact. The analysis excluded some indistinguishable V segments, including TRBV6-2 and TRBV6-3. According to the study, around 150 TCR beta chains were cytomegalovirus-associated.

Primers for the PCR totalled 60 Vbeta and 13 Jbeta. Profiling relied on immunoSEQ multiplex PCR, and the TCRdb table lists in-frame clones only, not all of them. This table has over 100,000 clones, roughly three fifths appearing once. In germline, CDR1 is SGHRS, CDR2 YFSETQ. The CDR3 sequence is 15 residues long. Trimming took 3 bases from V and 5 from J, leaving 16 bases between them. The sample consisted of PBMCs. The chain joins TRBV5-1 to TRBJ2-3; D is possibly TRBD2 (7 bases). The sequence derives from a woman in her thirties or forties in good health and CMV-seropositive. In nucleotides, the CDR3 is TGCGCCAGCAGCTCAGGACAGCTAGCGGTAGATACGCAGTATTTT. Its protein is CASSSGQLAVDTQYF.